The next 20 T cell receptor beta chains were all read from a single sample in a study of blood T cell repertoires in COVID-19 (dated by TCRdb to the early 2020s). The library came from the immunoSEQ multiplex PCR assay. As stored in TCRdb, this immuneACCESS dataset retains in-frame rearrangements with V and J assigned. A fraction of the clones does not appear; measured against another copy, unresolved V genes explain less than half of the discrepancy, and the remainder lacks a known reason. Within this sample are around 30,000 clones, with about 90% of them counted one time only. Around 15% of the sample is taken by the ten largest. Sequencing input: peripheral blood. Source of these receptors: a human donor with active COVID-19. The donor label of this sample is uncertain.

J is TRBJ1-2 and V is TRBV19; tentative D call: TRBD1 (5 bases). Germline CDR1 and CDR2: LNHDA and SQIVND (reference sequence). The CDR3 length is 14 residues. With 2 bases removed from V and 0 bases from J, the gap between germline ends came to 7 bases. CDR3 protein: CASSIQGPNYGYTF. CDR3 sequence (DNA): TGTGCCAGTAGTATACAGGGTCCTAACTATGGCTACACCTTC.

This clone appeared a few times. V and J are TRBV4-3 and TRBJ2-7; TRBD2 might be the D (6 bases). The V end was cut by 1 base, the J end by 1 base, with 11 bases between. The CDR3 length is 15 residues. Germline V gives CDR1 LGHNA, CDR2 YSLEER. The CDR3 nucleotides read TGCGCCAGCAGCCAAGTCTGGGACTCATCCTACGAGCAGTACTTC. Its protein is CASSQVWDSSYEQYF.

V is TRBV7-3 and J is TRBJ1-6; TRBD1 agrees at 7 bases. CDR3 length equals 15 residues. V lost 5 bases and J lost 4; bases outside the gene matches: 5. Germline V gene sequence: CDR1 SGHTA, CDR2 FQGTGA. CDR3 coding DNA: TGTGCCAGCAGCATGGGACAGAGATATAATTCACCCCTCCACTTT. It translates to CASSMGQRYNSPLHF.

The chain combines TRBV10-3 with TRBJ1-2; D not resolved. Trimming shortened V by 0 bases and J by 1 base, and 3 bases separated the two germline ends. The CDR3 is 13 residues long. Germline assignment: CDR1 ENHRY and CDR2 SYGVKD. CDR3 sequence reads: CAISESSNYGYTF. The CDR3 bases are TGTGCCATCAGTGAGTCCAGTAACTATGGCTACACCTTC.

As for this clone: The same CDR3 arises from other DNA sequences in this sample as well. V gene TRBV19 combines with J gene TRBJ2-2; TRBD1 aligns across 11 bases. The CDR3 length is 16 residues. Germline-derived CDR1 and CDR2 are LNHDA and SQIVND (reference sequence). Unmatched junction bases numbered 5, after V lost 8 bases and J lost 0 bases. The CDR3 region has the DNA TGTGCCAGTCGTCCGGGACAGGGGGCGAACACCGGGGAGCTGTTTTTT. It specifies CASRPGQGANTGELFF. Looking up the rest from reference TRBV19 and TRBJ2-2 gives the full variable domain: DGGITQSPKYLFRKEGQNVTLSCEQNLNHDAMYWYRQDPGQGLRLIYYSQIVNDFQKGDIAEGYSVSREKKESFPLTVTSAQKNPTAFYLCASRPGQGANTGELFFGEGSRLTVL.

CDR3 bases: TGTGCCAGCAGCCTCCGGGACAGGGGGGTGGCAACTAATGAAAAACTGTTTTTT. It encodes CASSLRDRGVATNEKLFF. The chain is built from TRBV5-6 and TRBJ1-4; the match to TRBD1 covers 11 bases. The CDR3 consists of 18 residues. V was pared by 4 bases and J by 0 bases, with 8 bases of the junction left unmatched. Germline assignment: CDR1 SGHDT and CDR2 YYEEEE.

The chain is built from TRBV6-2 or TRBV6-3 and TRBJ2-7; the match to TRBD1 covers 8 bases. This CDR3 has 15 amino acids. Trimming cost V 4 bases and J 3 bases; bases outside gene matches: 8. The germline CDR1 and CDR2 sequences are MNHEY and SVGEGT. The CDR3 region has the DNA TGTGCCAGCAGTTCCCCGACAGGGGCCTTCTACGAGCAGTACTTC. Translating gives CASSSPTGAFYEQYF.

Written as DNA, the CDR3 is TGCGCCAGCAGCCAAGATTTGGCGGGTGGCTACACCTTC. Residues: CASSQDLAGGYTF. The rearrangement joins TRBV4-3 to TRBJ1-2; D is uncertain. The germline V gene encodes CDR1 LGHNA and CDR2 YSLEER. Trimming pared 0 bases from V and 7 bases from J, leaving 9 bases between. CDR3 size: 13 residues.

The chain employs TRBV12-3 or TRBV12-4 and TRBJ2-5; D might be TRBD2 (6 bases). The CDR3 is 13 residues long. Trimming cost V 5 bases and J 5 bases, with 12 bases left between them. CDR3 DNA: TGTGCCAGCAGTGCTAGCGAGGGCGAGACCCAGTACTTC. Protein sequence: CASSASEGETQYF.

CDR3 DNA sequence: TGTGCCAGCAGCCGATATCAGGGTAACACTGAAGCTTTCTTT. Protein: CASSRYQGNTEAFF. The chain couples TRBV3-1 (or the pseudogene TRBV3-2) to TRBJ1-1; D possibly corresponds to TRBD1 (5 bases). V lost 4 bases and J 2 bases, leaving 11 bases between the germline ends. In germline, CDR1 is LGHDT, CDR2 YNNKEL (reference sequence). The CDR3 is 14 residues long.

J is TRBJ1-1 and V is TRBV9, with 8 bases that match TRBD1. CDR3 length equals 13 residues. With V trimmed by 0 bases and J by 11 bases, 6 bases remained unmatched. Germline-derived CDR1 and CDR2 are SGDLS and YYNGEE. The CDR3 protein is CASSVETTGGAFF. CDR3 nucleotide sequence: TGTGCCAGCAGCGTAGAGACCACAGGGGGGGCTTTCTTT.

The gene calls are TRBV7-3 and TRBJ2-1; 8 nucleotides line up with TRBD2. The CDR3 loop spans 15 amino acids. Per the germline V gene, CDR1 is SGHTA and CDR2 is FQGTGA. Trimming took 5 bases from V and 4 from J; bases not matched to a gene: 7. CDR3 DNA sequence: TGTGCCAGCAGCCTCTTAGCGGGGCCTTACAATGAGCAGTTCTTC. Translated: CASSLLAGPYNEQFF.

J is TRBJ2-5 and V is TRBV19; 7 bases map to TRBD1. The V gene's germline CDR1 is LNHDA and CDR2 SQIVND (reference sequence). The CDR3 has 15 amino acids. V shed 6 bases and J 4 bases; nucleotides not matched to a gene: 11. The CDR3 loop is CASRRKLQGSETQYF. Here the CDR3 DNA reads TGTGCCAGTAGACGGAAGCTACAGGGGTCAGAGACCCAGTACTTC.

The chain recombines TRBV7-9 with TRBJ1-4, with D possibly being TRBD1 (6 bases). The CDR3 extends over 15 amino acids. Germline CDR1 SEHNR, CDR2 FQNEAQ (reference sequence). Trimming left V 7 bases short and J 5 bases short, with 17 bases between. CDR3 sequence: CASTSWIGGNEKLFF. Here the CDR3 DNA reads TGTGCCAGCACCTCGTGGATTGGGGGCAATGAAAAACTGTTTTTT.

The chain is built from TRBV6-5 and TRBJ1-2; possibly TRBD1 for D (6 bases). Trimming cost V 4 bases and J 2 bases, with 8 bases left between them. This CDR3 has 13 residues. From germline, CDR1 is MNHEY and CDR2 SVGAGI. For the CDR3, the DNA is TGTGCCAGCAGTTCCACAGGGAACTATGGCTACACCTTC. Its translation: CASSSTGNYGYTF.

The chain links TRBV5-6 to TRBJ2-7, with D possibly matching TRBD2 (5 bases). The CDR3 has 13 residues. V was trimmed by 0 bases and J by 2 bases, leaving 6 bases between them. Per germline, CDR1 SGHDT and CDR2 YYEEEE. Here the CDR3 reads CASSLGGTYEQYF. CDR3 DNA: TGTGCCAGCAGCTTGGGAGGGACCTACGAGCAGTACTTC.

The genes are TRBV9 and TRBJ2-3, with a tentative D call TRBD2 (5 bases). V was trimmed by 0 bases and J by 0 bases, leaving 8 bases between them. Germline CDR1 is SGDLS and CDR2 is YYNGEE. The CDR3 covers 15 residues. CDR3 amino acids: CASSVGLASTDTQYF. CDR3 bases: TGTGCCAGCAGCGTAGGGCTAGCCAGCACAGATACGCAGTATTTT.

V gene TRBV3-1 (or the pseudogene TRBV3-2) combines with J gene TRBJ2-7; D might be TRBD1 (5 bases). Germline V gene data show CDR1 as LGHDT and CDR2 as YNNKEL (reference sequence). CDR3 size: 14 residues. The V end was cut by 1 base, the J end by 2 bases, with 9 bases between. The CDR3 bases are TGTGCCAGCAGCCAAGCACAGGCAACCTACGAGCAGTACTTC. This gives the protein CASSQAQATYEQYF.

The CDR3 loop reads CASSVDTGPLSMGQYF. The CDR3 nucleotides are TGTGCCAGCAGTGTCGATACAGGGCCACTCTCAATGGGGCAGTACTTC. The rearrangement joins TRBV5-5 to TRBJ2-7; TRBD1 is a possible D gene (6 bases). The V and J ends lost 5 bases and 9 bases respectively, with 27 bases between them. CDR1 is SGHKS and CDR2 is YYEKEE in the germline V gene (reference sequence). This CDR3 region has 16 residues.

V and J are TRBV7-2 and TRBJ1-5; D remains ambiguous. Germline V gene data show CDR1 as SGHTA and CDR2 as FQGNSA. The germline V and J ends were trimmed by 4 bases and 4 bases, with 8 bases remaining between them. This CDR3 spans 13 amino acids. The CDR3 region has the DNA TGTGCCAGCAGCTCTGATCGGAATCAGCCCCAGCATTTT. Translated, it gives CASSSDRNQPQHF. The full variable domain, completed using reference TRBV7-2 and TRBJ1-5, is GAGVSQSPSNKVTEKGKDVELRCDPISGHTALYWYRQSLGQGLEFLIYFQGNSAPDKSGLPSDRFSAERTGGSVSTLTIQRTQQEDSAVYLCASSSDRNQPQHFGDGTRLSIL.